The entry below describes one T cell receptor beta chain. An end of the junction differs from the germline gene, which may be a read error. Produced via immunoSEQ multiplex PCR; TCRdb's table is partial and in-frame only. The sample lists about 200,000 clones, around 90% occurring once. This entry is derived from a study of blood T cell repertoires in COVID-19. Study as a whole: Whether acute or convalescent, the COVID-19 samples came from the United States, Italy and Spain.

Sequenced sample: peripheral blood. This sequence originates from a man under 40 with acute or convalescent COVID-19.

CDR3 residues: CSFGPSYEQYF. The DNA for the CDR3 is TGTTCGTTTGGCCCTTCCTACGAGCAGTACTTC. The V call is TRBV20-1, the J call TRBJ2-7; D remains ambiguous. CDR1 and CDR2 (germline): DFQATT, SNEGSKA (reference sequence). This CDR3 is 11 amino acids long.